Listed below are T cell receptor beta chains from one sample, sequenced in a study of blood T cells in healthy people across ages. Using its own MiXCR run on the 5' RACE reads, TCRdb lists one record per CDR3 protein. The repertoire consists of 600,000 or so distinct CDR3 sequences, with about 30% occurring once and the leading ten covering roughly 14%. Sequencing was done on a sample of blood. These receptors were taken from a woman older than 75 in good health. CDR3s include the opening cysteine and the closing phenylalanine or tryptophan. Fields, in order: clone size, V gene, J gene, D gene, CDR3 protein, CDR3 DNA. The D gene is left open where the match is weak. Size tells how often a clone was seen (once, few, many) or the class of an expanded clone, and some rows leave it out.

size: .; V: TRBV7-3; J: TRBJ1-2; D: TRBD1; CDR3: CASSLTNHPDRVNGYTF; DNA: TGTGCCAGCAGCTTAACGAATCACCCGGACAGGGTAAACGGCTACACCTTC
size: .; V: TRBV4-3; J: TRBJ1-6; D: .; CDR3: CASSQAYNSPLHF; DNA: TGCGCCAGCAGCCAAGCATATAATTCACCCCTCCACTTT
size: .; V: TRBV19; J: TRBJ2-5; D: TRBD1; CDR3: CASSTDRGHEQYF; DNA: TGTGCCAGTAGTACAGACAGGGGCCATGAGCAGTACTTC
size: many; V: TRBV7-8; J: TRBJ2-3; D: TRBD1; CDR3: CASRLVGQGLPDTQYF; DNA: TGTGCCAGCAGGTTGGTTGGACAGGGTCTGCCAGATACGCAGTATTTT
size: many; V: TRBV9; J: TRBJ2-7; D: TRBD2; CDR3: CASSVGPAGATYEQYF; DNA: TGTGCCAGCAGCGTAGGTCCAGCGGGGGCAACCTACGAGCAGTACTTC
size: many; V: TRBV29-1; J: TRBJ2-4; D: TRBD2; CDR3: CSTRTSDIQYF; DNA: TGCAGCACCCGGACTAGCGACATTCAGTACTTC
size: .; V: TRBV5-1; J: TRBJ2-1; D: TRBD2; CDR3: CASRRGLAENEQFF; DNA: TGCGCCAGCAGGCGGGGACTAGCGGAAAATGAGCAGTTCTTC
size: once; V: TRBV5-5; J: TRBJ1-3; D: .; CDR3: CASSLAQRDTIYF; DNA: TGTGCCAGCAGCTTGGCACAGCGGGACACCATATATTTT
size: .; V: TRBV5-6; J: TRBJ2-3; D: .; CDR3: CASSTGFEADTQYF; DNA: TGTGCCAGCAGTACAGGGTTTGAGGCAGATACGCAGTATTTT
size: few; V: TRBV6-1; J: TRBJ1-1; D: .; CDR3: CASSEAGRGAFF; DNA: TGTGCCAGCAGTGAAGCTGGGCGGGGGGCTTTCTTT
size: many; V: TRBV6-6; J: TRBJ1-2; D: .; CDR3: CASTPDKGRPDYGYTF; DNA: TGTGCCAGCACTCCCGATAAAGGCCGCCCTGACTATGGCTACACCTTC
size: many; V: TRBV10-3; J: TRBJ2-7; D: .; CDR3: CAISEGQGYEQYF; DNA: TGTGCCATCAGTGAAGGGCAGGGCTACGAGCAGTACTTC
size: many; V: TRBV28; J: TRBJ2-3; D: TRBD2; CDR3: CASSFQSGGVRGTDTQYF; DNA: TGTGCCAGCAGTTTTCAGAGCGGGGGAGTAAGGGGCACAGATACGCAGTATTTT
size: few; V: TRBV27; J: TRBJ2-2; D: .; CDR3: CASSVTRTLNTGELFF; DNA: TGTGCCAGCAGTGTAACGCGGACACTGAACACCGGGGAGCTGTTTTTT
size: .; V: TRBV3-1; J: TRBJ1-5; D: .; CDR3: CASSQDNRNNQPQHF; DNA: TGTGCCAGCAGCCAAGATAACAGGAATAATCAGCCCCAGCATTTT
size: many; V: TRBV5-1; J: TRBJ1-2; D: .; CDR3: CASSLTIQGGGGYTF; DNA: TGCGCCAGCAGCTTGACTATACAGGGAGGCGGTGGCTACACCTTC
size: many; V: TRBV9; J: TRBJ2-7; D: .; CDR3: CASSGLRSTSQYF; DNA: TGTGCCAGCAGCGGGCTTCGGTCTACGTCGCAGTACTTC
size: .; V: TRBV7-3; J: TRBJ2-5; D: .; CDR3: CASSRGAIEAQYF; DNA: TGTGCCAGCAGTCGCGGGGCGATCGAGGCCCAGTACTTC
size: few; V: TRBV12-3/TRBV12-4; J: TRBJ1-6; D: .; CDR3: CASSPSSSSPLHF; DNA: TGTGCCAGCAGCCCGTCGAGTAGTTCACCCCTCCACTTT
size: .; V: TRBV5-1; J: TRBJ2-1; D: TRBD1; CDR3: CASSPTPGTGYNEQFF; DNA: TGCGCCAGCAGCCCAACTCCCGGGACAGGGTACAATGAGCAGTTCTTC
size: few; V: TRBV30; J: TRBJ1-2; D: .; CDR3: CAWSVKGDYGYTF; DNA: TGTGCCTGGAGTGTGAAGGGTGACTATGGCTACACCTTC
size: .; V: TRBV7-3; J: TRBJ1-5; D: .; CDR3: CASSSDSDQPQHF; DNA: TGTGCCAGCAGCTCGGACAGTGATCAGCCCCAGCATTTT
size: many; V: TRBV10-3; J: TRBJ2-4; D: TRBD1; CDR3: CATGRDRGSKNIQYF; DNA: TGTGCCACCGGACGGGACAGGGGTTCCAAAAACATTCAGTACTTC
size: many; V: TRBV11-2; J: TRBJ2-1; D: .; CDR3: CASSLEFGGGNEQFF; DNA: TGTGCCAGCAGCTTAGAGTTCGGTGGGGGGAATGAGCAGTTCTTC
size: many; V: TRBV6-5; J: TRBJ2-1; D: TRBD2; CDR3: CASSRAGTSGGTRQFF; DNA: TGTGCCAGCAGCAGGGCCGGGACTAGCGGAGGAACGCGGCAGTTCTTC
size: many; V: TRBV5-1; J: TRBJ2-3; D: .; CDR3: CASSSAGSSTDTQYF; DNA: TGCGCCAGCAGCTCCGCGGGGTCTAGCACAGATACGCAGTATTTT
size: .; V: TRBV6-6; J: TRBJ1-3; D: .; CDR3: CASRGRDNDSGNTIYF; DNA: TGTGCCAGCAGGGGAAGGGACAACGACTCTGGAAACACCATATATTTT
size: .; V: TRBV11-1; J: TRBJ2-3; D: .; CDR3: CASSFLSDFLSTDTQYF; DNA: TGTGCCAGCAGCTTCCTCTCGGACTTTCTCAGCACAGATACGCAGTATTTT
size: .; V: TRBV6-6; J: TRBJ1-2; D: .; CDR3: CASSYSMDAAGGYTF; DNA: TGTGCCAGCAGTTACTCGATGGACGCCGCGGGGGGCTACACCTTC
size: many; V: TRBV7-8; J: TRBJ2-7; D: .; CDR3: CASTAAGGLPYEQYF; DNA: TGTGCCAGCACCGCCGCTGGGGGCCTTCCCTACGAGCAGTACTTC
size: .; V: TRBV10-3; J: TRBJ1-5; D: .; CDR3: CAIRPDSNQPQHF; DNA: TGTGCCATCAGGCCGGATAGCAATCAGCCCCAGCATTTT
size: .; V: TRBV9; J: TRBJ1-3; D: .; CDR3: CASSTTQGRDTIYF; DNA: TGTGCCAGCAGCACAACCCAGGGTAGGGACACCATATATTTT
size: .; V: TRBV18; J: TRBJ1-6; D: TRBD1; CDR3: CASSPMSGGSGLSPLHF; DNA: TGTGCCAGCTCACCAATGTCAGGGGGATCTGGGCTTTCACCCCTCCACTTT
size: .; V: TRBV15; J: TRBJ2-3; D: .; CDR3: CATSRDGRGVADTQYF; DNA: TGTGCCACCAGCAGAGATGGCAGGGGCGTCGCAGATACGCAGTATTTT
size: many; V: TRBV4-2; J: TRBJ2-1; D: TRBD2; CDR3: CASSRGTSGGDSSYNEQFF; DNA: TGTGCCAGCAGCCGTGGGACTAGCGGGGGGGATAGCTCCTACAATGAGCAGTTCTTC
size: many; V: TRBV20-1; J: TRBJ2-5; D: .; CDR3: CSARKTGKETQYF; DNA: TGCAGTGCTAGAAAAACAGGGAAAGAGACCCAGTACTTC
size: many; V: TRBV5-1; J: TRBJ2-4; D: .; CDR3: CATRVGRADIQYF; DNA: TGCGCCACCCGTGTAGGCAGGGCTGACATTCAGTACTTC
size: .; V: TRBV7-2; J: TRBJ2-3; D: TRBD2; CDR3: CASSLGLAVYEQYF; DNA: TGTGCCAGCAGCTTGGGACTAGCGGTCTACGAGCAGTATTTT
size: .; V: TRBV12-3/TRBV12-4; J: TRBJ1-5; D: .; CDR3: CTSSRFSNQPQHF; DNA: TGTACCAGCAGCAGGTTTAGCAATCAGCCCCAGCATTTT
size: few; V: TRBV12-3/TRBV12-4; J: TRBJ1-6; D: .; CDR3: CASRTVSSPLHF; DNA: TGTGCCAGCAGGACAGTGTCCTCACCCCTCCACTTT
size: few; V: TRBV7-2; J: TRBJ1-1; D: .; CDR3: CASSYAGGDVKAFF; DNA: TGTGCCAGCAGCTACGCGGGGGGGGACGTAAAAGCTTTCTTT
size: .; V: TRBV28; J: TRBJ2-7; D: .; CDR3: CASSLHRGGSYEQYF; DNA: TGTGCCAGCAGTTTGCACAGGGGGGGGTCCTACGAGCAGTACTTC
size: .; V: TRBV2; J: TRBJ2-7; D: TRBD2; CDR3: CASSPWGAGGIEQYF; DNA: TGTGCCAGCAGTCCATGGGGAGCGGGGGGTATCGAGCAGTACTTC
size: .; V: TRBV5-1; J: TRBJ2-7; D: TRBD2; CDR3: CASSTSGLSSYEQYF; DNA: TGCGCCAGCAGCACTAGCGGGCTCAGCTCCTACGAGCAGTACTTC
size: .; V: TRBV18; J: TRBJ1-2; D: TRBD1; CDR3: CASSPETGTGGNDGYTF; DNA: TGTGCCAGCTCACCTGAGACCGGGACAGGGGGGAATGATGGCTACACCTTC
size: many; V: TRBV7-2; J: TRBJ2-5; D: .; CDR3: CASSLEPGSETQYF; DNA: TGTGCCAGCAGCTTAGAGCCGGGGTCAGAGACCCAGTACTTC
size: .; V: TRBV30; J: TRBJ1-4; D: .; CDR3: CAWSVLRGSEKLFF; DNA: TGTGCCTGGAGTGTACTAAGGGGGAGTGAAAAACTGTTTTTT
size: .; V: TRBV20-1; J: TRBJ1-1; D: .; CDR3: CSAAWGSTEAFF; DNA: TGCAGTGCGGCGTGGGGTAGCACTGAAGCTTTCTTT
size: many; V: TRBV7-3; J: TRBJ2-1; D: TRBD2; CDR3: CASSPAGLAGEVDEQFF; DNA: TGTGCCAGCAGCCCCGCGGGACTAGCGGGGGAGGTCGATGAGCAGTTCTTC
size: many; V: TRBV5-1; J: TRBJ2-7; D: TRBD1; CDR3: CASSLGGQGFHEQYF; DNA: TGCGCCAGCAGCCTAGGGGGACAGGGGTTCCACGAGCAGTACTTC
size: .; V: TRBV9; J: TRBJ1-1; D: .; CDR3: CASSVAAGPGTEAFF; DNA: TGTGCCAGCAGCGTAGCAGCGGGGCCGGGCACTGAAGCTTTCTTT
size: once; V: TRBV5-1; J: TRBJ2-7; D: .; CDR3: CASSRAEAPSVNEQYF; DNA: TGCGCCAGCAGCCGGGCGGAGGCCCCTTCGGTCAATGAGCAGTACTTC